A single sample gave rise to the 12 T cell receptor beta chains below, sequenced in a study of shared clonotypes between healthy human individuals. Sequenced by immunoSEQ multiplex PCR; TCRdb stores in-frame clones only, minus some. Among roughly 450,000 clones listed, about four fifths were seen once. The specimen sequenced was PBMCs. Receptor source: a woman aged 35 to 49 in good health. Some clones in this sample may be carry-over from other donors' samples.

The chain carries TRBV10-3 and TRBJ2-1; TRBD2 agrees at 13 bases. The V segment lost 4 bases and the J segment 2 bases; nucleotides outside the gene matches: 5. The V gene's germline CDR1 is ENHRY and CDR2 SYGVKD. The length of the CDR3 is 17 residues. The CDR3 nucleotides read TGTGCCATCAGTGGCGGACTAGCGGGGGCTACCTACAATGAGCAGTTCTTC. It encodes CAISGGLAGATYNEQFF.

The V gene is TRBV19, the J gene TRBJ2-2; D might be TRBD1 or TRBD2, each matching 6 bases. V lost 10 bases and J lost 0, with 12 bases in between. The CDR3 is 14 amino acids. Per the germline V gene, CDR1 is LNHDA and CDR2 is SQIVND (reference sequence). The CDR3 is CATRGAPNTGELFF. CDR3 bases: TGTGCCACTAGGGGGGCGCCGAACACCGGGGAGCTGTTTTTT.

The genes are TRBV19 and TRBJ2-1; TRBD2 aligns across 12 bases. Germline V gives CDR1 LNHDA, CDR2 SQIVND (reference sequence). Germline trimming cut 3 bases from V and 2 bases from J; bases unmatched to any gene: 2. CDR3 size: 16 residues. The CDR3 DNA reads as TGTGCCAGTAGTATTAGGACTAGCGGGACCTACAATGAGCAGTTCTTC. Its protein is CASSIRTSGTYNEQFF.

This sequence joins TRBV7-9 and TRBJ2-1; D gene ambiguous. The CDR3 length is 14 residues. V gave up 8 bases and J gave up 1 base, with 12 bases separating them. Germline CDR1 SEHNR, CDR2 FQNEAQ (reference sequence). For the CDR3, the DNA is TGTGCCAGCGGGTCGTTTGGGTCCTACAATGAGCAGTTCTTC. Translation: CASGSFGSYNEQFF.

This clone was observed a single time. The rearrangement joins TRBV30 to TRBJ2-7, with D perhaps TRBD1 or TRBD2 (5 bases each). Trimming took 0 bases from V and 5 from J, leaving 11 bases between them. The CDR3 sequence is 13 residues long. Germline assignment: CDR1 GTSNPN and CDR2 SVGIG (reference sequence). The CDR3 loop reads CAWSVSGANEQYF. CDR3 nucleotide sequence: TGTGCCTGGAGTGTTTCCGGGGCCAACGAGCAGTACTTC.

This clone has just a few counts. V usage is TRBV28 and J usage is TRBJ2-7; D possibly corresponds to TRBD2 (5 bases). The CDR3 is 15 residues long. Germline V lookup: CDR1 MDHEN, CDR2 SYDVKM. With 4 bases removed from V and 3 bases from J, the gap between germline ends came to 16 bases. CDR3 DNA sequence: TGTGCCAGCAGTTCCCCTAAGCGGACGCTCTACGAGCAGTACTTC. It specifies CASSSPKRTLYEQYF. Filled out from reference TRBV28 and TRBJ2-7, the complete variable domain reads DVKVTQSSRYLVKRTGEKVFLECVQDMDHENMFWYRQDPGLGLRLIYFSYDVKMKEKGDIPEGYSVSREKKERFSLILESASTNQTSMYLCASSSPKRTLYEQYFGPGTRLTVT.

The chain joins TRBV28 to TRBJ2-2; D tentatively reads TRBD1 or TRBD2 (6 bases each). Trimming cost V 6 bases and J 1 base, with 12 bases left between them. Germline CDR1 and CDR2: MDHEN and SYDVKM. This CDR3 is built from 15 residues. The CDR3 sequence is CASSPAGQNTGELFF. For the CDR3, the DNA is TGTGCCAGCAGCCCCGCGGGACAGAACACCGGGGAGCTGTTTTTT.

The rearrangement links TRBV2 to TRBJ1-5, with D unclear. Germline CDR1 is SNHLY and CDR2 is FYNNEI. V was trimmed by 8 bases and J by 3 bases, leaving 14 bases between them. This CDR3 spans 14 amino acids. The CDR3 DNA reads as TGTGCCAGCGGAACTACGGGCCCCAATCAGCCCCAGCATTTT. Translated: CASGTTGPNQPQHF.

This clone is a singleton in its sample. The rearrangement joins TRBV5-1 to TRBJ1-4; maybe TRBD1 (6 bases). Trimming stripped 0 bases from V and 6 bases from J, with 12 bases between. This CDR3 is built from 15 residues. Germline assignment: CDR1 SGHRS and CDR2 YFSETQ. CDR3 sequence (DNA): TGCGCCAGCAGCTTGGTCGGGACATCTGATGAAAAACTGTTTTTT. Amino acid sequence: CASSLVGTSDEKLFF.

This clone occurred once. V gene TRBV11-2 combines with J gene TRBJ2-4; no definite D call. CDR3 length equals 12 residues. The germline V gene has CDR1 SGHAT and CDR2 FQNNGV. The germline V and J ends were trimmed by 6 bases and 6 bases, with 9 bases remaining between them. The CDR3 nucleotides read TGTGCCAGCAGGGCGGTTGGAAACATTCAGTACTTC. Residues: CASRAVGNIQYF.

The J gene is TRBJ2-1, the V gene TRBV7-3; weak D call: TRBD2 (6 bases). The CDR3 has 13 amino acids. V was pared by 2 bases and J by 8 bases, with 10 bases between. The germline gives CDR1 SGHTA, CDR2 FQGTGA. CDR3 in amino acids: CASSLGGGDEQFF. The DNA for the CDR3 is TGTGCCAGCAGCTTAGGGGGAGGCGATGAGCAGTTCTTC.

The chain combines TRBV7-9 with TRBJ2-3; D assignment may be TRBD1 or TRBD2 (5 bases each). This CDR3 is built from 16 residues. The ends were cut back, 6 bases at V and 2 bases at J, with 18 bases in the middle. The germline CDR1 and CDR2 sequences are SEHNR and FQNEAQ (reference sequence). The CDR3 loop reads CASSRQMLGPTDTQYF. The CDR3 bases are TGTGCCAGCAGTCGACAAATGTTGGGACCCACAGATACGCAGTATTTT.